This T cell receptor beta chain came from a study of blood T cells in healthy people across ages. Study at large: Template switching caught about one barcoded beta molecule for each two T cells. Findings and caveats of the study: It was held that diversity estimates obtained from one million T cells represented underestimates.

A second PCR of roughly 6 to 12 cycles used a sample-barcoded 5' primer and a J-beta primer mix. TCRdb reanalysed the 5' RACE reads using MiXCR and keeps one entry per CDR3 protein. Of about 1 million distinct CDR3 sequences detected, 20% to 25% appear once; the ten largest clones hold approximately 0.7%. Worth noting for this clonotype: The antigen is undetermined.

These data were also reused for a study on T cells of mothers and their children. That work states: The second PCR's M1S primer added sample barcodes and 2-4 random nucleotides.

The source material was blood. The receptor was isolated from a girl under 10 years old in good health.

The CDR3 region is CSARTIVNEQFF. CDR3 DNA sequence: TGCAGTGCTAGGACTATCGTCAATGAGCAGTTCTTC. The chain carries TRBV20-1 and TRBJ2-1, with D possibly TRBD2 on 5 matching bases. The length of the CDR3 is 12 residues. V lost 3 bases and J 6 bases, leaving 9 bases between the germline ends. Per germline, CDR1 DFQATT and CDR2 SNEGSKA (reference sequence).